This entry lists 26 T cell receptor beta chains sequenced from one sample in a study of shared clonotypes between healthy human individuals. TCRdb's copy holds only in-frame clones and misses some; the assay was immunoSEQ multiplex PCR. The data contain under 1,100,000 clones, approximately 80% of them singletons. The material sequenced was memory CD4+ T cells from PBMCs. The sample's subset: CD45RA-negative fraction. The receptor source for this set is a man younger than 30 in good health. Some clones in this sample may be carry-over from other donors' samples.

The rearrangement uses TRBV7-9 and TRBJ1-5; 10 bases are shared with TRBD1. In germline, CDR1 is SEHNR, CDR2 FQNEAQ (reference sequence). V lost 5 bases to trimming and J lost 4 bases; unmatched junction nucleotides: 11. The CDR3 is 17 amino acids. This CDR3 is CASSLGTGAIPNQPQHF. CDR3 DNA: TGTGCCAGCAGCCTCGGGACAGGGGCCATACCAAATCAGCCCCAGCATTTT.

V gene TRBV11-2 combines with J gene TRBJ2-7, with TRBD1 matching 11 bases. Germline CDR1 reads SGHAT; CDR2 reads FQNNGV. The CDR3 sequence is 15 residues long. V gave up 0 bases and J gave up 2 bases; unmatched junction bases: 0. DNA of the CDR3: TGTGCCAGCAGCTTAGAGGGACAGGGGGCCTACGAGCAGTACTTC. Translation: CASSLEGQGAYEQYF. The full variable domain, its missing parts supplied by reference TRBV11-2 and TRBJ2-7, is EAGVAQSPRYKIIEKRQSVAFWCNPISGHATLYWYQQILGQGPKLLIQFQNNGVVDDSQLPKDRFSAERLKGVDSTLKIQPAKLEDSAVYLCASSLEGQGAYEQYFGPGTRLTVT.

The chain combines TRBV15 with TRBJ2-7; D ambiguous. The CDR3 has 15 residues. V dropped 0 bases and J dropped 5 bases, with 14 bases sitting between them. Germline V gene sequence: CDR1 LNHNV, CDR2 YYDKDF (reference sequence). The CDR3, as DNA: TGTGCCACCAGCAGAGATGGTAGGGTTGGGGACGAGCAGTACTTC. Translating gives CATSRDGRVGDEQYF.

V usage is TRBV28 and J usage is TRBJ1-4, with a tentative D call TRBD1 (6 bases). Trimming took off 7 bases at V and 7 bases at J, with 28 bases between the two ends. CDR3 length: 18 residues. CDR1 and CDR2 (germline): MDHEN, SYDVKM. The CDR3 nucleotides are TGTGCCAGCAAGGCGCCCGGGGGCCTTTTTGGCTGGGGTGAAAAACTGTTTTTT. Translating it yields CASKAPGGLFGWGEKLFF.

This sequence joins TRBV19 and TRBJ1-5; D remains unclear. Trimming shortened V by 2 bases and J by 3 bases, and 8 bases separated the two germline ends. The CDR3 length is 14 residues. Germline CDR1 LNHDA, CDR2 SQIVND (reference sequence). The CDR3 is CASSILGSNQPQHF. DNA of the CDR3: TGTGCCAGTAGTATATTGGGATCCAATCAGCCCCAGCATTTT. Variable domain in full (rest from reference TRBV19 and TRBJ1-5): DGGITQSPKYLFRKEGQNVTLSCEQNLNHDAMYWYRQDPGQGLRLIYYSQIVNDFQKGDIAEGYSVSREKKESFPLTVTSAQKNPTAFYLCASSILGSNQPQHFGDGTRLSIL.

This chain uses TRBV23-1 with TRBJ2-7; D perhaps matches TRBD1 (5 bases). TRBV23-1 is recorded as an ORF, its role being uncertain. This CDR3 region has 18 residues. V was clipped by 0 bases and J by 1 base, with 19 bases between them. The CDR3 sequence: CASSQSPIRQSGSYEQYF. The CDR3 DNA reads as TGCGCCAGCAGTCAATCCCCCATCCGTCAGTCAGGGTCCTACGAGCAGTACTTC.

The chain carries TRBV5-1 and TRBJ2-2; 9 bases agree with TRBD1. The CDR3 runs to 15 residues. CDR1 and CDR2 from the germline V gene are SGHRS and YFSETQ. Losses at the gene ends were 4 bases for V and 6 bases for J; bases not matched to a gene: 7. For the CDR3, the DNA is TGCGCCAGCAGCCCGGATCGACAGGGGGCCGGGGAGCTGTTTTTT. Translated: CASSPDRQGAGELFF.

The chain carries TRBV6-5 and TRBJ2-1; 8 bases are a match to TRBD2. The CDR3 sequence is 13 residues long. Unmatched junction bases numbered 4, after V lost 6 bases and J lost 6 bases. Looked up from germline, CDR1 is MNHEY and CDR2 is SVGAGI. The CDR3 protein is CASRQAGGNEQFF. CDR3 bases: TGTGCCAGCAGACAGGCGGGGGGCAATGAGCAGTTCTTC.

This clone came up once. The sample contains more than one DNA sequence encoding this CDR3. The chain joins TRBV5-1 to TRBJ2-1; the match to TRBD2 covers 7 bases. This CDR3 spans 15 amino acids. V gave up 3 bases and J gave up 2 bases; unmatched junction bases: 5. Germline CDR1 is SGHRS and CDR2 is YFSETQ. The CDR3 bases are TGCGCCAGCAGCTCTAGCGGAGAGACCTACAATGAGCAGTTCTTC. Protein sequence: CASSSSGETYNEQFF.

This sequence joins TRBV18 and TRBJ2-2; a weak D match, TRBD2 (6 bases). V lost 4 bases, J lost 5 bases, and 20 bases lay in between. The germline V gene has CDR1 KGHSH and CDR2 LQKENI. There are 17 residues in the CDR3. CDR3: CASSLTSDAGRTGELFF. For the CDR3, the DNA is TGTGCCAGCTCACTCACCTCGGACGCGGGGAGGACCGGGGAGCTGTTTTTT.

The chain links TRBV6-1 to TRBJ2-1; D may be TRBD2 (5 bases). Trimming stripped 6 bases from V and 10 bases from J, with 10 bases between. This CDR3 has 11 residues. Germline lookup yields CDR1 MNHNS and CDR2 SASEGT. The CDR3 bases are TGTGCCAGCAGCCTAGCAGGCGAGCAGTTCTTC. Translation: CASSLAGEQFF.

The CDR3 spells CASSQSAGDSNYGYTF. CDR3 nucleotide sequence: TGCGCCAGCAGTCAATCCGCGGGGGACTCTAACTATGGCTACACCTTC. V is TRBV23-1 and J is TRBJ1-2, with a possible D match to TRBD1 (5 bases). TRBV23-1 qualifies as an ORF whose function is uncertain. This CDR3 spans 16 amino acids. Trimming took 0 bases from V and 0 from J, leaving 11 bases between them.

The genes are TRBV12-1 and TRBJ2-1; no check of the table's D call, TRBD2, against the DNA was made. TRBV12-1 is a known pseudogene. The CDR3 is 15 amino acids. The CDR3 reads CASSFILAAYNEQFF. In DNA, the CDR3 is TGTGCCAGCAGCTTCATACTAGCGGCCTACAATGAGCAGTTCTTC.

CDR3 loop: CASSQDIGTLHF. The CDR3 DNA reads as TGCGCCAGCAGCCAAGATATTGGGACCCTCCACTTT. This chain joins TRBV4-1 and TRBJ1-6; D is unclear. Trimming left V 0 bases short and J 14 bases short, with 8 bases between. The germline V gene encodes CDR1 MGHRA and CDR2 YSYEKL. This CDR3 contains 12 residues.

The V call is TRBV4-1, the J call TRBJ2-3, with D unclear. Germline V gene lookup returns CDR1 MGHRA and CDR2 YSYEKL. V lost 1 base to trimming and J lost 2 bases, with 19 bases between them. CDR3 size: 18 residues. Written as DNA, the CDR3 is TGCGCCAGCAGCCAAGGAAGTTGGCTTCTCAACAACACAGATACGCAGTATTTT. Translating it yields CASSQGSWLLNNTDTQYF.

This chain joins TRBV7-2 and TRBJ1-1, with 9 nucleotides matching TRBD1. The V segment lost 5 bases and the J segment 10 bases; nucleotides outside the gene matches: 17. This CDR3 has 16 residues. CDR1 is SGHTA and CDR2 is FQGNSA in the germline V gene. The CDR3 region has the DNA TGTGCCAGCAGCGGACGGAGTGAGGACAGGGGTATGATAGCTTTCTTT. It specifies CASSGRSEDRGMIAFF.

This clone showed up just a few times. This sequence joins TRBV6-1 and TRBJ2-6; TRBD1 aligns across 8 bases. Germline CDR1 is MNHNS and CDR2 is SASEGT. V lost 4 bases to trimming and J lost 1 base; unmatched junction nucleotides: 9. The CDR3 is 18 amino acids. The CDR3 DNA follows: TGTGCCAGCAGTGGATACAGGGGGAAAGAGTCTGGGGCCAACGTCCTGACTTTC. This encodes CASSGYRGKESGANVLTF.

CDR3 nucleotide sequence: TGCGCCAGCAGCTTGACCGGGACTAGCGGGATGAAAGGGGTCTCCTACGAGCAGTACTTC. Translating it yields CASSLTGTSGMKGVSYEQYF. This chain links TRBV5-1 with TRBJ2-7, with 13 bases aligning to TRBD2. With 1 base clipped from V and 0 bases from J, the junction kept 13 bases outside the gene matches. Germline V lookup: CDR1 SGHRS, CDR2 YFSETQ. The CDR3 contains 20 residues.

The chain has TRBV2 and TRBJ2-1; a weak D match, TRBD1 (6 bases). The CDR3 runs 12 residues. The V and J ends lost 6 bases and 9 bases respectively, with 12 bases between them. Germline loops: CDR1 SNHLY, CDR2 FYNNEI. The CDR3 bases are TGTGCCAGCAGACCACAGGGACCTGAGCAGTTCTTC. Residues: CASRPQGPEQFF.

The table lists this clone with many counts. The chain couples TRBV18 to TRBJ1-1; perhaps TRBD1 as D (6 bases). The CDR3 spans 15 residues. V lost 4 bases and J lost 1, with 13 bases in between. Germline lookup yields CDR1 KGHSH and CDR2 LQKENI. The CDR3 protein is CASSLQRQANTEAFF. For the CDR3, the DNA is TGTGCCAGCTCACTTCAAAGACAGGCGAACACTGAAGCTTTCTTT.

This clone was detected many times. This rearrangement joins TRBV5-1 to TRBJ2-7; D gene ambiguous. This CDR3 is 15 amino acids long. The V gene lost 0 bases and the J gene lost 2 bases, with 12 bases spanning the gap. The germline CDR1 and CDR2 sequences are SGHRS and YFSETQ. The CDR3 sequence is CASSLAVGPTYEQYF. The CDR3 DNA reads as TGCGCCAGCAGCTTGGCTGTCGGCCCCACCTACGAGCAGTACTTC.

This clone appeared once. This chain connects TRBV29-1 to TRBJ2-7; no clear D. CDR1 is SQVTM and CDR2 is ANQGSEA in the germline V gene. This CDR3 has 12 residues. Trimming cost V 7 bases and J 1 base, with 11 bases left between them. CDR3 DNA: TGCAGCGCGCCTCGGAGTTCCTACGAGCAGTACTTC. As protein: CSAPRSSYEQYF.

V usage is TRBV7-9 and J usage is TRBJ2-3; maybe TRBD2 (7 bases). The ends were cut back, 4 bases at V and 3 bases at J, with 14 bases in the middle. The CDR3 contains 15 residues. Germline V lookup: CDR1 SEHNR, CDR2 FQNEAQ (reference sequence). CDR3: CASSSRRGGTDTQYF. Here the CDR3 DNA reads TGTGCCAGCAGCTCACGGAGGGGGGGAACAGATACGCAGTATTTT.

V is TRBV7-2 and J is TRBJ1-3, with D possibly matching TRBD1 (5 bases). There are 15 residues in the CDR3. Germline V gives CDR1 SGHTA, CDR2 FQGNSA. V lost 5 bases, J lost 0 bases, and 11 bases lay in between. The CDR3 spells CASSPPGVSGNTIYF. DNA for the CDR3: TGTGCCAGCAGCCCACCGGGGGTCTCTGGAAACACCATATATTTT.

Concerning this clone: In the same sample, other DNA sequences code for this CDR3. The rearrangement joins TRBV5-4 to TRBJ1-1, with D possibly being TRBD1 (5 bases). Looked up from germline, CDR1 is SGHNT and CDR2 is YYREEE (reference sequence). There are 14 residues in the CDR3. V dropped 1 base and J dropped 1 base, with 8 bases sitting between them. As DNA, the CDR3 is TGTGCCAGCAGCTTGAGGGGTCCGAACACTGAAGCTTTCTTT. Translation gives CASSLRGPNTEAFF.

V is TRBV2 and J is TRBJ2-2, with 10 bases lining up with TRBD1. The V gene's germline CDR1 is SNHLY and CDR2 FYNNEI. Trimming took 6 bases from V and 6 from J; bases not matched to a gene: 7. CDR3 length equals 15 residues. The CDR3 DNA sequence: TGTGCCAGCAGAGCCGACAGGGGGCTTCCCGGGGAGCTGTTTTTT. Protein: CASRADRGLPGELFF.